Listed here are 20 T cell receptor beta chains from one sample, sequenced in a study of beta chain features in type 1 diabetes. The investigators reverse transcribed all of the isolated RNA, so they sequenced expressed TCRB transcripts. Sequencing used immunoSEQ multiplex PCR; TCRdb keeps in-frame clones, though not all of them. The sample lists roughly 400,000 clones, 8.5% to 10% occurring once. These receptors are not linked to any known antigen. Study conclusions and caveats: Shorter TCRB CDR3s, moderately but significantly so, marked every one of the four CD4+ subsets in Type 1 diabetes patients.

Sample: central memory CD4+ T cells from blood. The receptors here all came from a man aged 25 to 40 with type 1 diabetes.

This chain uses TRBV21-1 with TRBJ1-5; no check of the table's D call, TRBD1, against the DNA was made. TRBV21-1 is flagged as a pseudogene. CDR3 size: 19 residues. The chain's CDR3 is CASSTNLKTGQGSGQPQHF. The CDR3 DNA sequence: TGTGCCAGCAGCACCAATTTGAAGACAGGGCAAGGGTCAGGTCAGCCCCAGCATTTT.

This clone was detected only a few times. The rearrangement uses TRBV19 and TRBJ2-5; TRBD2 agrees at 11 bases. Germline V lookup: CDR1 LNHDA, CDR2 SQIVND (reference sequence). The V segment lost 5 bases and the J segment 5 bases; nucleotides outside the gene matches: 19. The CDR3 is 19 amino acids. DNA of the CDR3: TGTGCCAGTAGTCAAAGGCGACTAGCGGGATCGAACGGAGGGGAGACCCAGTACTTC. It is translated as CASSQRRLAGSNGGETQYF.

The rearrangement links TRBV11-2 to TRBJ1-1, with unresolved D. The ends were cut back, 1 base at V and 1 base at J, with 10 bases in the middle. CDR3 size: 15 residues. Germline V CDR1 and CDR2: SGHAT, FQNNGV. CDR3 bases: TGTGCCAGCAGCTTAGCTGACTGGGCGAACACTGAAGCTTTCTTT. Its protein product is CASSLADWANTEAFF.

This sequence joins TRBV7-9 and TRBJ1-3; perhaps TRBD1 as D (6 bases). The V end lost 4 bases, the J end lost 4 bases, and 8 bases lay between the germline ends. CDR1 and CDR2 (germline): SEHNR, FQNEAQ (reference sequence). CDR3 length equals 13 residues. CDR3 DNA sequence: TGTGCCAGCAGCTACGACAGGGGAAACACCATATATTTT. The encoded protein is CASSYDRGNTIYF.

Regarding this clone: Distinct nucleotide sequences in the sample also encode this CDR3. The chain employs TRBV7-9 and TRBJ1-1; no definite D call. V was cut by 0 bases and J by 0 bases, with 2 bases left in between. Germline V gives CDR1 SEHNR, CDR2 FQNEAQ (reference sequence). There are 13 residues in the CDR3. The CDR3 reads CASSLALNTEAFF. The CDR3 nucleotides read TGTGCCAGCAGCTTAGCTCTGAACACTGAAGCTTTCTTT.

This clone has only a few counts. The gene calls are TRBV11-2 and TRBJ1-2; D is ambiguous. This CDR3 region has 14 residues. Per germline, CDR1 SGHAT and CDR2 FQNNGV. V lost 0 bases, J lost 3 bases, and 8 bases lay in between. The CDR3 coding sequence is TGTGCCAGCAGCTTAGACAGCTCCTACTATGGCTACACCTTC. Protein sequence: CASSLDSSYYGYTF.

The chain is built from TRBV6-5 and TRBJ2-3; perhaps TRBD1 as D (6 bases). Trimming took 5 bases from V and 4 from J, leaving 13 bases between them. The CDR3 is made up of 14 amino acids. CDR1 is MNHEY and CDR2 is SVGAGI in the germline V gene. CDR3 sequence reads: CASSERTAPDTQYF. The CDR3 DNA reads TGTGCCAGCAGTGAGCGGACAGCTCCAGATACGCAGTATTTT.

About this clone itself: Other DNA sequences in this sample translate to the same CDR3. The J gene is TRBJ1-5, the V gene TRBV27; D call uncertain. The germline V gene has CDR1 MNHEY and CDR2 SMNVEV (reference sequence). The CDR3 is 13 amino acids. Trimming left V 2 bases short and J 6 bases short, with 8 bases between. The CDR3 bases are TGTGCCAGCAGTTTAACTGGAGGTCAGCCCCAGCATTTT. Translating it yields CASSLTGGQPQHF.

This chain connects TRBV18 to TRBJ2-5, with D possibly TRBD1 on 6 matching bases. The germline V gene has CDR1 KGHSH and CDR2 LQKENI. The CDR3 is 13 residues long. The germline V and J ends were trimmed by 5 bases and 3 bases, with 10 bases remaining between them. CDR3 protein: CASSVQGEETQYF. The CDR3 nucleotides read TGTGCCAGCTCAGTACAGGGTGAAGAGACCCAGTACTTC.

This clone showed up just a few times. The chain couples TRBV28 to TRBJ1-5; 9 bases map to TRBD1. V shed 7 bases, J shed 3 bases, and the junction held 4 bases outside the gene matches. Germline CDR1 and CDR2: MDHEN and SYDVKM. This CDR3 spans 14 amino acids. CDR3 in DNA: TGTGCCAGCATACCACAGGGGGCCAATCAGCCCCAGCATTTT. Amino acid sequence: CASIPQGANQPQHF.

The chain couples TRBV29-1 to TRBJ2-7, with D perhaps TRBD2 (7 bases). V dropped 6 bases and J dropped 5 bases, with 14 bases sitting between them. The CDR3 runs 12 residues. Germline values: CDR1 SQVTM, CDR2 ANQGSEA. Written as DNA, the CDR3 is TGCAGCGTCGGGGGGCTGATCCACGAGCAGTACTTC. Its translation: CSVGGLIHEQYF.

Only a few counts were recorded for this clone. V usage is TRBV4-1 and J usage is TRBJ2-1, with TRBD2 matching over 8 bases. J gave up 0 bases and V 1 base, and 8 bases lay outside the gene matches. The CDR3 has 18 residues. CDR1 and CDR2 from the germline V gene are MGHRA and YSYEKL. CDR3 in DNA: TGCGCCAGCAGCCAAGGGCTAGCGGGCGTTAGCTCCTACAATGAGCAGTTCTTC. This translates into CASSQGLAGVSSYNEQFF.

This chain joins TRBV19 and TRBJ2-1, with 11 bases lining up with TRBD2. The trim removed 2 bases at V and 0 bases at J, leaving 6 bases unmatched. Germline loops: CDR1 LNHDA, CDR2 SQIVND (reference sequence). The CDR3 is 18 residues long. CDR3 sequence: CASSILGLAGGSYNEQFF. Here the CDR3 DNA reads TGTGCCAGTAGTATACTGGGGCTAGCGGGAGGCTCCTACAATGAGCAGTTCTTC.

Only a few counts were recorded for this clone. DNA of the CDR3: TGTGCCAGCAGCTGGACAGGGGCTGGCTACACCTTC. It specifies CASSWTGAGYTF. The rearrangement joins TRBV7-2 to TRBJ1-2, with 9 positions matching TRBD1. V lost 4 bases and J lost 7; bases outside the gene matches: 1. The germline gives CDR1 SGHTA, CDR2 FQGNSA. The CDR3 runs 12 residues.

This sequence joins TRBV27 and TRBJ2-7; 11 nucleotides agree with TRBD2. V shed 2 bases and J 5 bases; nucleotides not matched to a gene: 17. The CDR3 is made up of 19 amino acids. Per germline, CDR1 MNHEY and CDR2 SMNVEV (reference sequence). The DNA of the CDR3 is TGTGCCAGCAGTTTAAGATACGACCAGATAGCGGGAGGGCCCGACGAGCAGTACTTC. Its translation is CASSLRYDQIAGGPDEQYF.

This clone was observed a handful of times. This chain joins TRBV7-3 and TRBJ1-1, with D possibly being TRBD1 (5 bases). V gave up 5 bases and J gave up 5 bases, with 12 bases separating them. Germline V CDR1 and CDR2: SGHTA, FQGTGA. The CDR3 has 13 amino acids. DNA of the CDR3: TGTGCCAGCAGCGCCACTCCAGGGACTGAAGCTTTCTTT. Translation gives CASSATPGTEAFF.

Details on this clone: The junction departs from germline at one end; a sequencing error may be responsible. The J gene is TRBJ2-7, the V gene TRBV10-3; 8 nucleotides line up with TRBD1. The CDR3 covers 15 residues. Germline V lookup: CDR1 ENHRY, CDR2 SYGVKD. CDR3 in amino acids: CASSYVTGAYSEQYF. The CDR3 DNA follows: TGTGCCAGCAGTTATGTGACAGGGGCTTACTCCGAGCAGTACTTC.

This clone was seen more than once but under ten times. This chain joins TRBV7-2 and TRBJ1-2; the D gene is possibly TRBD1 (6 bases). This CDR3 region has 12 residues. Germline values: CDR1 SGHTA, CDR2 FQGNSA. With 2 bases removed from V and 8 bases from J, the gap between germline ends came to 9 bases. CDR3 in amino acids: CASSLLGGGYTF. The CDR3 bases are TGTGCCAGCAGCTTATTGGGGGGCGGCTACACCTTC.

Here the CDR3 DNA reads TGTGCCAGCAGCCAACCGGGACAGCCCTATGGCTACACCTTC. Translated: CASSQPGQPYGYTF. The chain has TRBV27 and TRBJ1-2, with TRBD1 matching over 7 bases. J was trimmed by 4 bases and V by 6 bases; bases with no gene match: 8. The CDR3 spans 14 residues. Germline V lookup: CDR1 MNHEY, CDR2 SMNVEV (reference sequence).

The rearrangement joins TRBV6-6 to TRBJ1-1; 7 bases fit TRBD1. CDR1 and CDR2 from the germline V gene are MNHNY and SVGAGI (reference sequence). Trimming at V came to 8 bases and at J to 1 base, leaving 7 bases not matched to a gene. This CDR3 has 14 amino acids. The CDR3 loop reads CASLLGQQNTEAFF. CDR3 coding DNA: TGTGCCAGCCTGTTGGGACAGCAGAACACTGAAGCTTTCTTT.